The source of this T cell receptor (beta chain) is a study of blood T cell repertoires in COVID-19. About the research overall: Sources were T cells, B-cell-depleted T cells, or PBMCs; the material itself was cDNA or gDNA.

Germline-derived CDR1 and CDR2 are MNHEY and SVGAGI. The CDR3 totals 14 residues. The J segment lost 9 bases and the V segment lost 5 bases, leaving 7 bases of the junction unmatched. This study enrolled people aged about 18 to 90 from about 26 US geographic areas. A COVID-19 case had been met by exposed participants during the 2 weeks before study entry. This clone was recorded a few times. Some clones are missing from TCRdb's copy, which holds only in-frame ones; the method was immunoSEQ multiplex PCR. The sample lists about 320,000 clones; 75% to 90% were seen once. This receptor was obtained from a woman in her 30s who had been exposed to COVID-19. Sequencing input: PBMCs or T cells enriched from blood (not recorded which). The rearrangement links TRBV6-5 to TRBJ1-6, with TRBD1 matching over 7 bases. The CDR3 reads CASSQGQKSSPLHF. CDR3 coding DNA: TGTGCCAGCAGTCAGGGACAGAAATCTTCACCCCTCCACTTT.